Each of the 15 T cell receptor beta chains below was sequenced from the same sample in a study of shared clonotypes between healthy human individuals. Only in-frame clones appear in the TCRdb table, and some are missing; sequencing was by immunoSEQ multiplex PCR. The table shows 640,000 or so clones, with 60% to 80% occurring only once. The specimen sequenced was memory CD4+ T cells sorted from blood. Subset specified: CD45RA-negative fraction. All receptors come from a woman in her twenties or thirties in good health.

The CDR3 is CASTHSPGQGDTQYF. The CDR3 nucleotides are TGTGCCAGCACCCATTCACCGGGACAGGGAGATACGCAGTATTTT. This chain uses TRBV28 with TRBJ2-3; 9 nucleotides match TRBD1. The J segment lost 5 bases and the V segment lost 7 bases, leaving 10 bases of the junction unmatched. Germline V gene data show CDR1 as MDHEN and CDR2 as SYDVKM. The CDR3 is 15 amino acids.

The chain carries TRBV5-1 and TRBJ2-1, with 7 bases matching TRBD2. The CDR3 is 16 amino acids. CDR1 is SGHRS and CDR2 is YFSETQ in the germline V gene. V was pared by 0 bases and J by 0 bases, with 3 bases of the junction left unmatched. The CDR3 coding sequence is TGCGCCAGCAGCTTGGAACTAGCGTACTCCTACAATGAGCAGTTCTTC. This gives the protein CASSLELAYSYNEQFF.

Note on this clone: With only one base between it and a far larger clone, this is likely a read error. The chain uses TRBV25-1 and TRBJ2-1; D gene uncertain. Per germline, CDR1 MGHDK and CDR2 SYGVNS. V gave up 10 bases and J gave up 8 bases, with 12 bases separating them. This CDR3 is 11 amino acids long. The CDR3 DNA reads TGTGCCAACAGCCTTTTGGATGAGCAGTTCTTC. It translates to CANSLLDEQFF.

J is TRBJ2-7 and V is TRBV28; 9 bases agree with TRBD1. J was trimmed by 2 bases and V by 5 bases; bases with no gene match: 1. Germline-derived CDR1 and CDR2 are MDHEN and SYDVKM. This CDR3 region has 13 residues. The CDR3 spells CASSTGGPYEQYF. The CDR3 DNA sequence: TGTGCCAGCAGTACAGGGGGCCCCTACGAGCAGTACTTC.

The chain links TRBV11-3 to TRBJ2-7, with a weak D call TRBD2 (5 bases). CDR3 length: 17 amino acids. CDR1 is SGHNT, CDR2 YENEEA, per germline. V was trimmed by 5 bases and J by 0 bases, leaving 20 bases between them. The CDR3 DNA is TGTGCCAGCAGCCCCCGTGGCGGGCGTGGCCCCTCCTACGAGCAGTACTTC. Protein: CASSPRGGRGPSYEQYF.

This clone came up many times. The rearrangement uses TRBV6-1 and TRBJ2-7; 12 bases match TRBD1. The CDR3 sequence is 15 residues long. With 1 base clipped from V and 4 bases from J, the junction kept 2 bases outside the gene matches. Germline CDR1 and CDR2: MNHNS and SASEGT. The CDR3 nucleotides are TGTGCCAGCAGTGAAGGGGGACAGGGGGCTTACGAGCAGTACTTC. It codes for CASSEGGQGAYEQYF.

The chain couples TRBV19 to TRBJ2-3; tentatively, D is TRBD1 or TRBD2 (5 bases each). CDR1 and CDR2 (germline): LNHDA, SQIVND (reference sequence). Trimming pared 3 bases from V and 3 bases from J, leaving 13 bases between. CDR3 length: 15 amino acids. CDR3 in amino acids: CASSIRGKRTDTQYF. In DNA, the CDR3 is TGTGCCAGTAGTATTAGGGGAAAGCGGACAGATACGCAGTATTTT.

The chain is built from TRBV18 and TRBJ1-4; 8 positions match TRBD1. Per the germline V gene, CDR1 is KGHSH and CDR2 is LQKENI. There are 15 residues in the CDR3. The V and J ends lost 2 bases and 8 bases, in that order; junction bases with no gene match: 7. CDR3: CASSPSTGATEKLFF. The DNA for the CDR3 is TGTGCCAGCTCACCATCGACAGGGGCAACCGAAAAACTGTTTTTT. Complete variable domain (other parts from reference TRBV18 and TRBJ1-4): NAGVMQNPRHLVRRRGQEARLRCSPMKGHSHVYWYRQLPEEGLKFMVYLQKENIIDESGMPKERFSAEFPKEGPSILRIQQVVRGDSAAYFCASSPSTGATEKLFFGSGTQLSVL.

The V gene is TRBV10-2, the J gene TRBJ1-5; TRBD1 is a possible D gene (6 bases). V lost 0 bases to trimming and J lost 5 bases, with 8 bases between them. Germline-derived CDR1 and CDR2 are WSHSY and SAAADI. This CDR3 is 14 amino acids long. CDR3 region: CASSESGGDQPQHF. The CDR3 DNA reads TGCGCCAGCAGTGAGTCAGGGGGTGATCAGCCCCAGCATTTT.

The genes are TRBV11-2 and TRBJ1-4; maybe TRBD1 (6 bases). The CDR3 sequence is 13 residues long. In germline, CDR1 is SGHAT, CDR2 FQNNGV. With 4 bases removed from V and 8 bases from J, the gap between germline ends came to 11 bases. DNA of the CDR3: TGTGCCAGCAGCTCTGGGGGGCGCGAAAAACTGTTTTTT. This gives the protein CASSSGGREKLFF.

In this sample, this clone turned up many times. This chain uses TRBV4-2 with TRBJ2-7; 7 bases are shared with TRBD1. Germline-derived CDR1 and CDR2 are LGHNA and YNFKEQ. The CDR3 loop spans 14 amino acids. J lost 6 bases, V lost 5 bases, and 10 bases had no gene match. CDR3 loop: CASSNPWTGPEQYF. The CDR3 bases are TGTGCCAGCAGCAACCCCTGGACAGGCCCCGAGCAGTACTTC.

This clone was counted many times. The chain joins TRBV27 to TRBJ1-1, with TRBD1 matching over 9 bases. The CDR3 has 15 amino acids. Unmatched junction bases numbered 6, after V lost 6 bases and J lost 1 base. The V gene's germline CDR1 is MNHEY and CDR2 SMNVEV (reference sequence). CDR3 amino acids: CASSFGTGWNTEAFF. CDR3 DNA sequence: TGTGCCAGCAGCTTTGGGACAGGGTGGAACACTGAAGCTTTCTTT.

V and J are TRBV7-8 and TRBJ2-3, with 9 bases identical to TRBD2. Germline V gene lookup returns CDR1 SGHVS and CDR2 FQNEAQ. This CDR3 region has 16 residues. V gave up 4 bases and J gave up 1 base; unmatched junction bases: 6. DNA of the CDR3: TGTGCCAGCAGCTCACGGCGCGGGGGGGGCACAGATACGCAGTATTTT. Amino acids: CASSSRRGGGTDTQYF.

This chain connects TRBV5-6 to TRBJ2-1; D is ambiguous. Germline V CDR1 and CDR2: SGHDT, YYEEEE. The CDR3 has 16 residues. Trimming removed 2 bases from V and 0 bases from J, with 12 bases in between. This CDR3 reads CASSFYTRISYNEQFF. CDR3 DNA: TGTGCCAGCAGCTTTTATACGCGTATCTCCTACAATGAGCAGTTCTTC.

The V gene is TRBV18, the J gene TRBJ2-1, with D uncertain. Trimming left V 3 bases short and J 0 bases short, with 9 bases between. Germline CDR1 and CDR2: KGHSH and LQKENI. CDR3 length: 15 residues. The CDR3 here is CASSPSLSSYNEQFF. The CDR3 nucleotides read TGTGCCAGCTCACCGAGCCTTAGCTCCTACAATGAGCAGTTCTTC.